Presented here are 24 T cell receptor beta chains from one specimen sequenced in a study of T cells in Graves' hyperthyroidism and ophthalmopathy. Amplification of TCR beta CDR3 regions was performed using RNA transcripts as template. Researchers ran a first-round RT-PCR on the TCR CDR3 using the HTBI primer set. A single record per CDR3 protein comes from TCRdb applying MiXCR to the multiplex PCR reads. The sample has hundreds of thousands of distinct CDR3 sequences, just under 20% seen once. Sequencing was carried out using blood. The receptors originated from a man aged 35-49 years with Graves' ophthalmopathy.

In this sample, this clonotype turned up a few times. The chain joins TRBV9 to TRBJ1-6, with D tentatively TRBD1 (5 bases). The V gene's germline CDR1 is SGDLS and CDR2 YYNGEE. The length of the CDR3 is 13 residues. With 2 bases removed from V and 11 bases from J, the gap between germline ends came to 11 bases. Here the CDR3 reads CASSVGQAAPLHF. In nucleotides, the CDR3 is TGTGCCAGCAGCGTGGGGCAGGCAGCACCCCTCCACTTT.

V usage is TRBV6-1 and J usage is TRBJ2-7; TRBD2 aligns across 11 bases. This CDR3 contains 15 residues. Germline values: CDR1 MNHNS, CDR2 SASEGT. J lost 2 bases, V lost 4 bases, and 4 bases had no gene match. CDR3 in amino acids: CASSAPSGRTYEQYF. Here the CDR3 DNA reads TGTGCCAGCAGTGCGCCTAGCGGGAGGACCTACGAGCAGTACTTC.

This clonotype showed up just a few times. CDR3 sequence: CASSFPRNEQFF. In DNA form, the CDR3 reads TGTGCCAGCAGCTTCCCCCGGAATGAGCAGTTCTTC. The chain is built from TRBV9 and TRBJ2-1; D uncertain. The germline V gene has CDR1 SGDLS and CDR2 YYNGEE. CDR3 size: 12 residues. V lost 4 bases and J 7 bases, leaving 9 bases between the germline ends.

V is TRBV6-1 and J is TRBJ1-5; D not resolved. Germline-derived CDR1 and CDR2 are MNHNS and SASEGT. The CDR3 runs 13 residues. V dropped 8 bases and J dropped 5 bases, with 13 bases sitting between them. The CDR3: CASLQRFDQPQHF. In nucleotides, the CDR3 is TGTGCCAGCTTACAGCGTTTCGATCAGCCCCAGCATTTT.

This rearrangement joins TRBV5-6 to TRBJ2-1, with TRBD1 matching 9 bases. The trim removed 5 bases at V and 4 bases at J, leaving 10 bases unmatched. This CDR3 has 16 amino acids. CDR1 is SGHDT, CDR2 YYEEEE, per germline. CDR3 bases: TGTGCCAGCAGGAATAGGAAACAGGGGGCTTACAATGAGCAGTTCTTC. Translating it yields CASRNRKQGAYNEQFF.

This clonotype has a count of ten or more. This rearrangement joins TRBV30 to TRBJ2-3; tentatively, D is TRBD1 or TRBD2 (5 bases each). CDR3 length: 12 residues. Between the trimmed V and J ends, which lost 5 bases and 4 bases, there was a span of 10 bases. Germline V gene lookup returns CDR1 GTSNPN and CDR2 SVGIG (reference sequence). CDR3 nucleotides: TGTGCCTGGGGACACGGGGCAGATACGCAGTATTTT. Translation gives CAWGHGADTQYF.

This clonotype occurred many times. The chain has TRBV2 and TRBJ2-7; D is unresolved. Germline V gene sequence: CDR1 SNHLY, CDR2 FYNNEI. This CDR3 spans 11 amino acids. V lost 8 bases, J lost 0 bases, and 5 bases lay in between. CDR3 loop: CASRLSYEQYF. CDR3 nucleotide sequence: TGTGCCAGCCGGCTCTCCTACGAGCAGTACTTC. Using reference TRBV2 and TRBJ2-7 for the parts outside the CDR3, the full variable domain is EPEVTQTPSHQVTQMGQEVILRCVPISNHLYFYWYRQILGQKVEFLVSFYNNEISEKSEIFDDQFSVERPDGSNFTLKIRSTKLEDSAMYFCASRLSYEQYFGPGTRLTVT.

This clonotype was observed many times. This chain connects TRBV18 to TRBJ2-5, with TRBD1 identical over 7 bases. Germline V gene data show CDR1 as KGHSH and CDR2 as LQKENI. The junction had 5 bases not matched to a gene; V was cut back by 4 bases and J by 0 bases. This CDR3 has 15 amino acids. The CDR3 DNA is TGTGCCAGCTCACAAGGGGGCCTTAACCAAGAGACCCAGTACTTC. It yields the protein CASSQGGLNQETQYF.

There are many counts of this clonotype. This chain links TRBV20-1 with TRBJ2-1; 9 bases are shared with TRBD2. With 7 bases clipped from V and 4 bases from J, the junction kept 14 bases outside the gene matches. Germline V gene sequence: CDR1 DFQATT, CDR2 SNEGSKA (reference sequence). The CDR3 consists of 16 residues. The CDR3 nucleotides read TGCAGTGTCCTACCCTCCGGCGGGGGGGCGTACAATGAGCAGTTCTTC. Its translation: CSVLPSGGGAYNEQFF.

This sequence joins TRBV6-5 and TRBJ2-1; 14 bases line up with TRBD2. CDR3 length: 21 residues. The germline V gene has CDR1 MNHEY and CDR2 SVGAGI. The trim removed 2 bases at V and 6 bases at J, leaving 18 bases unmatched. CDR3 coding DNA: TGTGCCAGCAGTTACAAGTTGGGGGCCCTTCGGACTAGCGGGAGGTTCAATGAGCAGTTCTTC. This encodes CASSYKLGALRTSGRFNEQFF.

This chain links TRBV5-5 with TRBJ2-1; D gene uncertain. The V end was cut by 4 bases, the J end by 2 bases, with 10 bases between. Germline assignment: CDR1 SGHKS and CDR2 YYEKEE (reference sequence). The length of the CDR3 is 14 residues. CDR3 in amino acids: CASSGVPPYNEQFF. For the CDR3, the DNA is TGTGCCAGCAGCGGGGTGCCGCCCTACAATGAGCAGTTCTTC.

The chain is built from TRBV30 and TRBJ1-5; tentatively, D is TRBD1 (6 bases). Germline V gene sequence: CDR1 GTSNPN, CDR2 SVGIG (reference sequence). Trimming cost V 1 base and J 3 bases, with 10 bases left between them. The CDR3 sequence is 14 residues long. CDR3 sequence reads: CAWSAGQYNQPQHF. Here the CDR3 DNA reads TGTGCCTGGAGTGCAGGACAGTACAATCAGCCCCAGCATTTT. The complete variable domain, with remaining parts taken from reference TRBV30 and TRBJ1-5, reads SQTIHQWPATLVQPVGSPLSLECTVEGTSNPNLYWYRQAAGRGLQLLFYSVGIGQISSEVPQNLSASRPQDRQFILSSKKLLLSDSGFYLCAWSAGQYNQPQHFGDGTRLSIL.

This clonotype was seen a handful of times. The chain joins TRBV9 to TRBJ2-1, with 9 bases fitting TRBD2. V shed 2 bases and J 7 bases; nucleotides not matched to a gene: 7. The CDR3 totals 15 residues. Germline-derived CDR1 and CDR2 are SGDLS and YYNGEE. The chain's CDR3 is CASSVLAGIGNEQFF. The CDR3 region has the DNA TGTGCCAGCAGCGTCCTAGCGGGGATTGGGAATGAGCAGTTCTTC.

The J gene is TRBJ2-1, the V gene TRBV7-9; tentative D call: TRBD1 (5 bases). V lost 2 bases and J lost 7, with 15 bases in between. The CDR3 spans 15 residues. CDR1 is SEHNR, CDR2 FQNEAQ, per germline (reference sequence). The CDR3: CASSLPAQGRNEQFF. CDR3 nucleotides: TGTGCCAGCAGCTTACCGGCGCAGGGTAGAAATGAGCAGTTCTTC.

The J gene is TRBJ1-2, the V gene TRBV5-1; D gene ambiguous. Germline V gene lookup returns CDR1 SGHRS and CDR2 YFSETQ. The V end was cut by 1 base, the J end by 7 bases, with 14 bases between. CDR3 length: 14 amino acids. The CDR3: CASSLLGSDSGYTF. The CDR3 DNA reads TGCGCCAGCAGCTTGCTAGGTTCCGATAGTGGCTACACCTTC.

At least ten counts were recorded for this clonotype. The chain carries TRBV27 and TRBJ2-1; tentative D call: TRBD2 (6 bases). There are 16 residues in the CDR3. CDR1 is MNHEY and CDR2 is SMNVEV in the germline V gene (reference sequence). V shed 3 bases and J shed 4 bases, with 16 bases lying between them. The CDR3 nucleotides are TGTGCCAGCAGTTTTTTACGGAGGGCCGGATACAATGAGCAGTTCTTC. Protein product: CASSFLRRAGYNEQFF.

This clonotype was detected a few times. The V call is TRBV20-1, the J call TRBJ1-3; no clear D gene. The CDR3 runs to 16 residues. V lost 0 bases and J lost 0, with 12 bases in between. The germline V gene has CDR1 DFQATT and CDR2 SNEGSKA (reference sequence). The CDR3 DNA reads as TGCAGTGCTAGAGATTCACGCAGAAGCTCTGGAAACACCATATATTTT. Its protein is CSARDSRRSSGNTIYF.

The rearrangement uses TRBV19 and TRBJ2-1; TRBD2 agrees at 11 bases. The germline V gene has CDR1 LNHDA and CDR2 SQIVND (reference sequence). Trimming took 3 bases from V and 8 from J; bases not matched to a gene: 6. The CDR3 has 15 residues. The CDR3 loop reads CASSIQTSGGDEQFF. DNA for the CDR3: TGTGCCAGTAGTATCCAAACTAGCGGGGGCGATGAGCAGTTCTTC.

This clonotype was detected a few times. The V and J genes are TRBV6-1 and TRBJ2-2; D may be TRBD1 or TRBD2 (5 bases each). CDR1 is MNHNS, CDR2 SASEGT, per germline. The CDR3 length is 15 residues. V gave up 6 bases and J gave up 8 bases, with 19 bases separating them. CDR3 amino acids: CASSWGRTLVGELFF. CDR3 in DNA: TGTGCCAGCAGCTGGGGACGGACGTTAGTTGGGGAGCTGTTTTTT.

In its sample, this clonotype was seen a few times. J is TRBJ1-5 and V is TRBV12-3 or TRBV12-4; D is undetermined. Between the trimmed V and J ends, which lost 4 bases and 3 bases, there was a span of 13 bases. This CDR3 spans 15 amino acids. CDR3 nucleotides: TGTGCCAGCAGTTCCTCAGGAGGTTACAATCAGCCCCAGCATTTT. Translating gives CASSSSGGYNQPQHF.

This clonotype has just one count. This may arise from a read error, as a much more abundant clone is one base away. The chain is built from TRBV5-8 and TRBJ1-5, with D possibly matching TRBD1 (6 bases). The V gene's germline CDR1 is SGHTS and CDR2 YDEGEE. V lost 1 base and J 2 bases, leaving 10 bases between the germline ends. This CDR3 is 15 amino acids long. This CDR3 is CASSLRGIGNQPQHF. The CDR3 coding sequence is TGTGCCAGCAGCTTGAGGGGGATAGGCAATCAGCCCCAGCATTTT.

The sample holds a few counts of this clonotype. The V gene is TRBV6-1, the J gene TRBJ1-1; TRBD1 aligns across 9 bases. The length of the CDR3 is 17 residues. V dropped 5 bases and J dropped 3; count of bases not matched to a gene: 13. Germline V gene lookup returns CDR1 MNHNS and CDR2 SASEGT. The CDR3 here is CASSSRTGEREDTEAFF. In DNA form, the CDR3 reads TGTGCCAGCAGTTCCCGGACAGGGGAACGGGAAGACACTGAAGCTTTCTTT.

There are many counts of this clonotype. The chain employs TRBV11-2 and TRBJ2-3; weak D call: TRBD1 (6 bases). Germline loops: CDR1 SGHAT, CDR2 FQNNGV. CDR3 length: 19 residues. Trimming removed 6 bases from V and 0 bases from J, with 25 bases in between. The CDR3 region is CASRPREQGQLRSTDTQYF. The CDR3 coding sequence is TGTGCCAGCAGACCCAGGGAACAGGGACAACTTAGAAGCACAGATACGCAGTATTTT.

This clonotype was counted only a few times. CDR3 sequence reads: CASSAHPGPEQFF. The CDR3 DNA sequence: TGTGCCAGCAGCGCTCACCCGGGCCCAGAGCAGTTCTTC. The chain links TRBV7-3 to TRBJ2-1; the D is unclear. Per the germline V gene, CDR1 is SGHTA and CDR2 is FQGTGA. Trimming shortened V by 5 bases and J by 10 bases, and 15 bases separated the two germline ends. CDR3 size: 13 residues.